This is a list of T cell receptor beta chains from one sample in a study of T cell clones after liver transplantation. Using immunoSEQ multiplex PCR, the repertoire was profiled, and TCRdb retains in-frame clones only, with some absent. This table holds over 50,000 clones, around 84% found once. Specimen: CD4+ T cells from blood, collected before liver transplant. All receptors come from a human donor who received a liver transplant. CDR3s include the opening cysteine and the closing phenylalanine or tryptophan. The D gene is left open where the match is weak. Size tells how often a clone was seen (once, few, many) or the class of an expanded clone, and some rows leave it out.

-	-	TRBV7-9	TRBJ2-2	CASSLAGLNGELFF	TGTGCCAGCAGCTTAGCTGGGCTCAACGGGGAGCTGTTTTTT
-	-	TRBV28	TRBJ1-5	CASSPHRGGFQPQHF	TGTGCCAGCAGCCCCCATAGGGGGGGATTTCAGCCCCAGCATTTT
-	many	TRBV5-1	TRBJ2-1	CASSVDSGDNEQFF	TGCGCCAGCAGCGTTGACAGCGGAGACAATGAGCAGTTCTTC
TRBD1	-	TRBV29-1	TRBJ2-1	CSAERDRGYNEQFF	TGCAGCGCCGAGCGAGACAGGGGCTACAATGAGCAGTTCTTC
-	-	TRBV4-1	TRBJ1-5	CASSQDGVPGQPQHF	TGCGCCAGCAGCCAAGATGGGGTTCCGGGTCAGCCCCAGCATTTT
-	-	TRBV7-2	TRBJ2-5	CASSLDYWETQYF	TGTGCCAGCAGCTTAGATTATTGGGAGACCCAGTACTTC
TRBD1	-	TRBV11-2	TRBJ1-4	CASSRGGQGASFGEKLFF	TGTGCCAGCAGCCGTGGTGGACAGGGGGCTTCATTTGGTGAAAAACTGTTTTTT
-	-	TRBV29-1	TRBJ1-2	CSVRMLPTHYGYTF	TGCAGCGTTCGGATGCTCCCGACCCACTATGGCTACACCTTC
-	-	TRBV5-6	TRBJ2-1	CASRGSGQGHNEQFF	TGTGCCAGCAGGGGATCAGGCCAGGGGCACAATGAGCAGTTCTTC
-	-	TRBV5-1	TRBJ2-7	CASSFSSDYSYEQYF	TGCGCCAGCAGCTTTTCTAGCGACTATTCCTACGAGCAGTACTTC
-	-	TRBV4-3	TRBJ2-2	CASSQEDYQTRHFGELFF	TGCGCCAGCAGCCAAGAGGACTACCAGACTCGACATTTCGGGGAGCTGTTTTTT
TRBD2	-	TRBV14	TRBJ2-3	CASSQDEAGASTDTQYF	TGTGCCAGCAGCCAAGATGAAGCGGGGGCTAGCACAGATACGCAGTATTTT
-	few	TRBV27	TRBJ1-2	CASSPGRPIYGYTF	TGTGCCAGCAGCCCAGGGCGCCCGATCTATGGCTACACCTTC
-	-	TRBV12-5	TRBJ1-1	CASGPPRGLNTEAFF	TGTGCTAGTGGCCCCCCCCGGGGCCTGAACACTGAAGCTTTCTTT
-	-	TRBV28	TRBJ2-7	CASSYGGAYEQYF	TGTGCCAGCAGTTATGGGGGAGCCTACGAGCAGTACTTC
-	-	TRBV5-1	TRBJ2-5	CASSRAVAVQETQYF	TGCGCCAGCAGCCGGGCGGTAGCGGTCCAAGAGACCCAGTACTTC
-	-	TRBV7-9	TRBJ1-1	CASIRTTEAFF	TGTGCCAGCATTCGGACCACTGAAGCTTTCTTT